This TCR beta chain was identified in a study of blood T cell repertoires in COVID-19. CDR1 and CDR2 from the germline V gene are SEHNR and FQNEAQ (reference sequence). V gave up 7 bases and J gave up 6 bases; unmatched junction bases: 11. The CDR3 covers 15 residues. Using immunoSEQ multiplex PCR, the repertoire was profiled, and TCRdb retains in-frame clones only, with some absent. The sample yields fewer than 250,000 clones, approximately 89% seen once. Sequenced material: peripheral blood. The chain recombines TRBV7-9 with TRBJ1-5, with 8 bases matching TRBD1. The source of this sequence is an older woman who had recovered from COVID-19. As DNA, the CDR3 is TGTGCCAGCACTTCCGGGGGGACAGGCGTTCAGCCCCAGCATTTT. Its translation: CASTSGGTGVQPQHF.